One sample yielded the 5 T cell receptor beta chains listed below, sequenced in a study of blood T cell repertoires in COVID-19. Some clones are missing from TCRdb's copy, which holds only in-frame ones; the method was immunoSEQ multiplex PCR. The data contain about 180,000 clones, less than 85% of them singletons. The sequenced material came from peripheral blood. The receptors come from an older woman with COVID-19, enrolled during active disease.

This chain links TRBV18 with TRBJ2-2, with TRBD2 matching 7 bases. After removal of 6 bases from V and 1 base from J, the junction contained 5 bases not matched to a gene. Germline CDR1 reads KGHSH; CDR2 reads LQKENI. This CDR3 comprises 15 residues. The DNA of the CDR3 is TGTGCCAGCTCTTTTCAGCGGGAGAACACCGGGGAGCTGTTTTTT. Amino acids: CASSFQRENTGELFF.

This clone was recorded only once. CDR3 sequence reads: CASRRRGGQAFF. CDR3 in DNA: TGTGCCAGCAGGAGACGGGGGGGTCAGGCTTTCTTT. The rearrangement links TRBV12-3 or TRBV12-4 to TRBJ1-1; tentatively, D is TRBD1 (5 bases). V lost 6 bases, J lost 11 bases, and 16 bases lay in between. The CDR3 runs 12 residues.

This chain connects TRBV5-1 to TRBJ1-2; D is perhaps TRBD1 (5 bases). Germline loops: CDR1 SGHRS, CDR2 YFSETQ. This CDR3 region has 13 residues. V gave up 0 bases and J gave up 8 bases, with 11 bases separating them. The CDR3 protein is CASSLERGSGYTF. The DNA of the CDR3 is TGCGCCAGCAGCTTGGAAAGGGGTTCGGGCTACACCTTC.

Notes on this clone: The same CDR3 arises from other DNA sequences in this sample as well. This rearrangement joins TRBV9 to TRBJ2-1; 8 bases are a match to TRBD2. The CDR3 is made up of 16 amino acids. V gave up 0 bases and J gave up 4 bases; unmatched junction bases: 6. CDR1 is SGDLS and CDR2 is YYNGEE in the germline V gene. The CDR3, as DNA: TGTGCCAGCAGCGTAGCTGGCCAGCGGGGGTACAATGAGCAGTTCTTC. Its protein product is CASSVAGQRGYNEQFF. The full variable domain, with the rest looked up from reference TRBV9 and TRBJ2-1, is DSGVTQTPKHLITATGQRVTLRCSPRSGDLSVYWYQQSLDQGLQFLIQYYNGEERAKGNILERFSAQQFPDLHSELNLSSLELGDSALYFCASSVAGQRGYNEQFFGPGTRLTVL.

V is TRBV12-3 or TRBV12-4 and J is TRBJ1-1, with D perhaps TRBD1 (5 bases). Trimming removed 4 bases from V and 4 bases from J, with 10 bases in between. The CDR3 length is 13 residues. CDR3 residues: CASSSGGTTEAFF. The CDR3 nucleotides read TGTGCCAGCAGTTCCGGAGGGACCACTGAAGCTTTCTTT.